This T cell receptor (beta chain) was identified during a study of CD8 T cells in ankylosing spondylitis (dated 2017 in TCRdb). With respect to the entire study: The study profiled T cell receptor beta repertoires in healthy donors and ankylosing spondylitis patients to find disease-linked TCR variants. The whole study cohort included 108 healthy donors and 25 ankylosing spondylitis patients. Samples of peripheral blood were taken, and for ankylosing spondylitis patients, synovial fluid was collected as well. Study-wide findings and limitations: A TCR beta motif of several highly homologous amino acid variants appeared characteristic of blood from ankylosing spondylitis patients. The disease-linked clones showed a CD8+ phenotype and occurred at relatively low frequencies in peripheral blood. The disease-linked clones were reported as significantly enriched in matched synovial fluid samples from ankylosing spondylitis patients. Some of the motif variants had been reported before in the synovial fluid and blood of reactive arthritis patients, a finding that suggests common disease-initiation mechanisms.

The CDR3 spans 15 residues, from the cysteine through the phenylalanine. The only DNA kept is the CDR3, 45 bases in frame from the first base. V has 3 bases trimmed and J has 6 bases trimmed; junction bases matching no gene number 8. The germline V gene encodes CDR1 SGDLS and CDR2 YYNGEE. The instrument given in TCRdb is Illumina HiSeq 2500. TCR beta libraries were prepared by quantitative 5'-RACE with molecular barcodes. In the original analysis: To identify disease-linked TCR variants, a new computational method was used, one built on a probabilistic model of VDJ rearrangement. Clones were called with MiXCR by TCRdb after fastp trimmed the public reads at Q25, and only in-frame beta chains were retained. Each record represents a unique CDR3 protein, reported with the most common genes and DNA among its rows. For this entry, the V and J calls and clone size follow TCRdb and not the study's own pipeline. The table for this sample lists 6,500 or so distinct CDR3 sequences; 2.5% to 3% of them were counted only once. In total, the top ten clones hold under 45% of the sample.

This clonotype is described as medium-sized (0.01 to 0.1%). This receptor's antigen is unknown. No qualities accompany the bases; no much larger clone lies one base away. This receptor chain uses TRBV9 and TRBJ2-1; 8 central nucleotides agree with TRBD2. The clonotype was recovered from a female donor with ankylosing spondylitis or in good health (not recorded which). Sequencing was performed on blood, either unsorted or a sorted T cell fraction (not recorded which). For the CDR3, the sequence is CASSGGLVEGNEQFF. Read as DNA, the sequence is TGTGCCAGCAGCGGGGGACTAGTAGAGGGCAATGAGCAGTTCTTC.